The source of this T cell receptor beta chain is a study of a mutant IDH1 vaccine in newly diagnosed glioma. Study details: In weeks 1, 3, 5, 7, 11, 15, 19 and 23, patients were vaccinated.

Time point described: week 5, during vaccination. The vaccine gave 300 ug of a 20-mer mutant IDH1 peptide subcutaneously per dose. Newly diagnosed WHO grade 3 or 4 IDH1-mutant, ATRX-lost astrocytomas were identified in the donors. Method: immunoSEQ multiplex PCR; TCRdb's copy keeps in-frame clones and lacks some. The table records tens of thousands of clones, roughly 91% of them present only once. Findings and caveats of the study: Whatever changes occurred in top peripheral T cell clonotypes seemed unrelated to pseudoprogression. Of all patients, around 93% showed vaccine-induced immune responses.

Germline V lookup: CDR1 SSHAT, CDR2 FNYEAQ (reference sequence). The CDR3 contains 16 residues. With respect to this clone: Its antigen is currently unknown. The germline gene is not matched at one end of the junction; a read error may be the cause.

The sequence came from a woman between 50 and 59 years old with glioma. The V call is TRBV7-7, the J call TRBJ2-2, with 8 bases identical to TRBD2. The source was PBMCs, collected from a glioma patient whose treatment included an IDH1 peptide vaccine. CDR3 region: CASSPSAGGDTGELFF. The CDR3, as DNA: TGTGCTAGCAGCCCCTCTGCGGGAGGAGACACCGGGGAGCTGTTTTTT.